This T cell receptor (beta chain) was profiled in a study of blood T cell repertoires in COVID-19. Looking at the study overall: Researchers got acute and convalescent COVID-19 samples from the United States, Italy and Spain. Nucleic acid was either cDNA or gDNA, and it came from T cells, B-cell-depleted T cells, or PBMCs.

CDR3 size: 15 residues. Between the trimmed V and J ends, which lost 8 bases and 1 base, there was a span of 15 bases. CDR1 is MDHEN and CDR2 is SYDVKM in the germline V gene. As originally analysed: Amplifying reference gene primers gave estimates of nucleated cell counts. Assay: immunoSEQ multiplex PCR; the TCRdb copy retains only in-frame clones and omits some. V and J calls plus clone size are reproduced from that table; the DNA served to infer D and trimming. Of roughly 81,000 clones listed, roughly four fifths are singletons. This chain connects TRBV28 to TRBJ1-3; D is possibly TRBD1 (6 bases). The clonotype was recovered from a man in his sixties with acute or convalescent COVID-19. Input material: peripheral blood. CDR3 sequence: CASGEQRGSGNTIYF. Written as DNA, the CDR3 is TGTGCCAGCGGGGAGCAGAGGGGGTCTGGAAACACCATATATTTT.